Presented here are 19 T cell receptor beta chains from one specimen sequenced in a study of PD-1 blockade in classical Hodgkin lymphoma. Relapse was seen in all patients after autologous stem cell transplantation, and brentuximab vedotin exposure was variable. Method: immunoSEQ multiplex PCR; TCRdb's copy keeps in-frame clones and lacks some. The table has 66,000 or so clones, about 70% seen once. Here the sequenced sample was peripheral blood mononuclear cells (PBMCs), taken before the second cycle of nivolumab. The origin of the receptors is a human donor with classical Hodgkin lymphoma.

V gene TRBV11-2 combines with J gene TRBJ2-7; 9 bases fit TRBD1. Germline CDR1 and CDR2: SGHAT and FQNNGV. With V trimmed by 3 bases and J by 4 bases, 4 bases remained unmatched. The CDR3 is made up of 14 amino acids. The CDR3 nucleotides read TGTGCCAGCAGCTTCGGACAGGGGCGATACGAGCAGTACTTC. Its protein product is CASSFGQGRYEQYF. Full variable domain (rest looked up from reference TRBV11-2 and TRBJ2-7): EAGVAQSPRYKIIEKRQSVAFWCNPISGHATLYWYQQILGQGPKLLIQFQNNGVVDDSQLPKDRFSAERLKGVDSTLKIQPAKLEDSAVYLCASSFGQGRYEQYFGPGTRLTVT.

This chain links TRBV28 with TRBJ1-1, with D uncertain. Germline lookup yields CDR1 MDHEN and CDR2 SYDVKM. The CDR3 contains 11 residues. The V and J ends lost 7 bases and 7 bases respectively, with 10 bases between them. CDR3 amino acids: CASTVEFEAFF. In DNA form, the CDR3 reads TGTGCCAGCACCGTCGAATTTGAAGCTTTCTTT. Based on the CDR3 plus reference TRBV28 and TRBJ1-1, the full variable domain is DVKVTQSSRYLVKRTGEKVFLECVQDMDHENMFWYRQDPGLGLRLIYFSYDVKMKEKGDIPEGYSVSREKKERFSLILESASTNQTSMYLCASTVEFEAFFGQGTRLTVV.

This clone was recorded a few times. The genes are TRBV28 and TRBJ1-1; a weak D match, TRBD1 (5 bases). The ends were cut back, 6 bases at V and 5 bases at J, with 16 bases in the middle. The germline CDR1 and CDR2 sequences are MDHEN and SYDVKM. The CDR3 has 14 amino acids. The CDR3 loop reads CASSHDTKGTEAFF. The CDR3 nucleotides are TGTGCCAGCAGCCATGATACAAAGGGGACTGAAGCTTTCTTT. The complete variable domain, with remaining parts taken from reference TRBV28 and TRBJ1-1, reads DVKVTQSSRYLVKRTGEKVFLECVQDMDHENMFWYRQDPGLGLRLIYFSYDVKMKEKGDIPEGYSVSREKKERFSLILESASTNQTSMYLCASSHDTKGTEAFFGQGTRLTVV.

The chain is built from TRBV10-3 and TRBJ2-5, with D perhaps TRBD1 (5 bases). With 10 bases removed from V and 1 base from J, the gap between germline ends came to 13 bases. Germline CDR1 and CDR2: ENHRY and SYGVKD. The CDR3 covers 13 residues. CDR3 region: CAKRDSLQETQYF. The CDR3 coding sequence is TGTGCCAAAAGAGACAGTCTCCAAGAGACCCAGTACTTC.

This clone was counted many times. This same CDR3 is encoded by further DNA sequences in the sample. The chain employs TRBV25-1 and TRBJ1-2; no clear D gene. The germline gives CDR1 MGHDK, CDR2 SYGVNS. The CDR3 loop spans 14 amino acids. Trimming cost V 6 bases and J 3 bases, with 14 bases left between them. The CDR3 sequence: CASRDLGDYYGYTF. The CDR3 DNA reads TGTGCCAGCAGAGACCTAGGCGACTACTATGGCTACACCTTC.

V and J are TRBV18 and TRBJ1-4; tentative D call: TRBD1 (5 bases). The V end lost 1 base, the J end lost 3 bases, and 9 bases lay between the germline ends. This CDR3 has 15 amino acids. Germline V gene sequence: CDR1 KGHSH, CDR2 LQKENI. The chain's CDR3 is CASSPLGAPNEKLFF. The CDR3, as DNA: TGTGCCAGCTCACCACTAGGGGCACCTAATGAAAAACTGTTTTTT.

This clone occurred a few times. The genes are TRBV7-4 and TRBJ1-3; no reliable D call. Germline V gives CDR1 SGHVT, CDR2 SQSDAQ. The germline V and J ends were trimmed by 6 bases and 0 bases, with 18 bases remaining between them. This CDR3 contains 17 residues. The DNA of the CDR3 is TGTGCCAGCAGTATTAATAGGAGTCCAGGCTCTGGAAACACCATATATTTT. It is translated as CASSINRSPGSGNTIYF.

This chain's CDR3 is CASSLAGGGNQPQHF. CDR3 DNA sequence: TGCGCCAGCAGCTTGGCTGGGGGGGGCAATCAGCCCCAGCATTTT. The chain recombines TRBV5-1 with TRBJ1-5, with a tentative D call TRBD1 (5 bases). V was cut by 0 bases and J by 2 bases, with 9 bases left in between. CDR3 size: 15 residues. The germline gives CDR1 SGHRS, CDR2 YFSETQ.

The chain employs TRBV10-1 and TRBJ1-3; D is undetermined. This CDR3 has 15 residues. Looked up from germline, CDR1 is WNHNN and CDR2 is SYGVQD (reference sequence). Between the trimmed V and J ends, which lost 3 bases and 2 bases, there was a span of 11 bases. CDR3 amino acids: CASSEGGGPGNTIYF. The CDR3 DNA sequence: TGCGCCAGCAGTGAAGGCGGTGGGCCTGGAAACACCATATATTTT.

V gene TRBV29-1 combines with J gene TRBJ1-2, with D possibly TRBD1 on 5 matching bases. CDR3 length equals 13 residues. CDR1 and CDR2 from the germline V gene are SQVTM and ANQGSEA. V shed 1 base and J shed 6 bases, with 12 bases lying between them. The CDR3 loop reads CSVEVQGGDGYTF. DNA of the CDR3: TGCAGCGTTGAAGTGCAGGGTGGAGATGGCTACACCTTC.

The chain recombines TRBV5-1 with TRBJ1-1, with a possible D match to TRBD1 (6 bases). Per the germline V gene, CDR1 is SGHRS and CDR2 is YFSETQ. There are 13 residues in the CDR3. With 4 bases removed from V and 1 base from J, the gap between germline ends came to 8 bases. The CDR3 region has the DNA TGCGCCAGCAGCGCGGGACAGAACACTGAAGCTTTCTTT. As protein: CASSAGQNTEAFF.

J is TRBJ2-1 and V is TRBV5-4; tentatively, D is TRBD1 (6 bases). The CDR3 runs 15 residues. Germline lookup yields CDR1 SGHNT and CDR2 YYREEE (reference sequence). With 3 bases removed from V and 2 bases from J, the gap between germline ends came to 12 bases. This CDR3 reads CASSSDSSPYNEQFF. CDR3 bases: TGTGCCAGCAGCTCGGACAGCTCCCCCTACAATGAGCAGTTCTTC.

This clone was seen more than once but under ten times. The chain recombines TRBV7-9 with TRBJ2-1, with D possibly being TRBD2 (5 bases). The V and J ends lost 1 base and 1 base respectively, with 11 bases between them. The germline CDR1 and CDR2 sequences are SEHNR and FQNEAQ (reference sequence). This CDR3 is 16 amino acids long. The CDR3 protein is CASSLDRGFSYNEQFF. The DNA of the CDR3 is TGTGCCAGCAGCTTAGACCGGGGTTTTTCCTACAATGAGCAGTTCTTC.

This clone came up a few times. This chain links TRBV30 with TRBJ2-7; 16 bases fit TRBD2. The CDR3 runs to 12 residues. Germline V lookup: CDR1 GTSNPN, CDR2 SVGIG (reference sequence). V was pared by 7 bases and J by 11 bases, with 5 bases of the junction left unmatched. The CDR3 region has the DNA TGTGCCTTGGGACTAGCGGGAGGGCCAGAGTACTTC. Encoded protein: CALGLAGGPEYF.

The chain carries TRBV23-1 and TRBJ1-5; D is uncertain. TRBV23-1 is assigned to the ORF class and has an uncertain function. The CDR3 consists of 15 residues. Trimming shortened V by 4 bases and J by 7 bases, and 17 bases separated the two germline ends. The CDR3: CASSLLLRTGQPQHF. Written as DNA, the CDR3 is TGCGCCAGCAGTCTCCTACTCAGAACTGGGCAGCCCCAGCATTTT.

This chain joins TRBV27 and TRBJ1-5; 7 nucleotides align to TRBD1. Trimming at V came to 6 bases and at J to 2 bases, leaving 4 bases not matched to a gene. The V gene's germline CDR1 is MNHEY and CDR2 SMNVEV (reference sequence). CDR3 length: 14 residues. This chain's CDR3 is CASRAGTGNQPQHF. CDR3 sequence (DNA): TGTGCCAGCAGGGCCGGGACAGGCAATCAGCCCCAGCATTTT.

The chain couples TRBV28 to TRBJ1-3; D is ambiguous. Trimming stripped 1 base from V and 0 bases from J, with 4 bases between. Germline CDR1 is MDHEN and CDR2 is SYDVKM. CDR3 length: 14 residues. Here the CDR3 reads CASSLYSSGNTIYF. The CDR3 bases are TGTGCCAGCAGTTTATACAGCTCTGGAAACACCATATATTTT.

This rearrangement joins TRBV4-2 to TRBJ2-2; TRBD2 matches 7 bases. The CDR3 is 18 amino acids. From germline, CDR1 is LGHNA and CDR2 YNFKEQ. The J segment lost 1 base and the V segment lost 0 bases, leaving 8 bases of the junction unmatched. The CDR3 DNA sequence: TGTGCCAGCAGCCAAGATAACGGACTAGGAGTGAACACCGGGGAGCTGTTTTTT. Amino acids: CASSQDNGLGVNTGELFF.

The chain employs TRBV28 and TRBJ2-5; D remains ambiguous. The CDR3 totals 16 residues. Trimming shortened V by 7 bases and J by 5 bases, and 23 bases separated the two germline ends. Germline loops: CDR1 MDHEN, CDR2 SYDVKM. The CDR3, as DNA: TGTGCCAGCACCTCCCCGACGGCGGTTATGATGGAGACCCAGTACTTC. Translation: CASTSPTAVMMETQYF.